This is a list of T cell receptor beta chains from one sample in a study of patients and donors after allogeneic stem cell transplantation. TCRdb fed the RT-PCR reads into MiXCR, producing one record per CDR3 protein. The sample has over 350,000 distinct CDR3 sequences, 16% seen once. Sequencing was carried out using blood, either unsorted or a sorted T cell fraction (not recorded which). These receptors originate from a human donor who was either an allogeneic HSCT recipient or a stem cell or donor lymphocyte infusion donor (not recorded which). It is not recorded whose cells these are; they may come from a transplant donor. Each CDR3 is given with its conserved first and last residue. A D gene is named only where the DNA matches it firmly. Clone size is shown for a subset of rows, as once, few, many or a class of expanded clone.

j_gene | v_gene | abundance | d_gene | CDR3aa | CDR3nt
TRBJ2-5 | TRBV27 | NA | NA | CASRKMSRQETQYF | TGTGCCAGCAGAAAGATGTCGAGGCAAGAGACCCAGTACTTC
TRBJ1-5 | TRBV19 | few | NA | CASMVGSRPPQHF | TGTGCCAGTATGGTGGGGTCGCGACCCCCCCAGCATTTT
TRBJ2-1 | TRBV5-1 | many | NA | CASSLLGAGAIYNEQFF | TGCGCCAGCAGCTTGTTAGGCGCGGGGGCTATCTACAATGAGCAGTTCTTC
TRBJ2-5 | TRBV9 | once | NA | CASSVTSGRQETQYF | TGTGCCAGCAGCGTAACCAGCGGGCGACAAGAGACCCAGTACTTC
TRBJ2-5 | TRBV25-1 | NA | NA | CASSAGRTVQETQYF | TGTGCCAGCAGTGCCGGGAGGACAGTCCAAGAGACCCAGTACTTC
TRBJ1-5 | TRBV14 | few | NA | CASSQTAVGPQHF | TGTGCCAGCAGCCAGACGGCCGTGGGTCCCCAGCATTTT
TRBJ2-1 | TRBV4-3 | few | TRBD2 | CASSQATSGGLKGYEQFF | TGCGCCAGCAGCCAAGCCACTAGCGGGGGGTTAAAAGGGTATGAGCAGTTCTTC
TRBJ2-1 | TRBV20-1 | NA | TRBD1 | CSARDLHSGGDYNEQFF | TGCAGTGCTAGAGACCTACACTCAGGGGGTGACTACAATGAGCAGTTCTTC
TRBJ2-7 | TRBV25-1 | many | NA | CASRRWQVSSYEQYF | TGTGCCAGCAGAAGGTGGCAGGTCTCCTCCTACGAGCAGTACTTC
TRBJ1-3 | TRBV12-3/TRBV12-4 | few | NA | CASSLAVRSGNTIYF | TGTGCCAGCAGTTTAGCAGTCCGCTCTGGAAACACCATATATTTT
TRBJ2-1 | TRBV2 | NA | NA | CASSERGEQFF | TGTGCCAGCAGCGAGAGGGGGGAGCAGTTCTTC
TRBJ2-3 | TRBV5-1 | NA | NA | CASSPGEKFTDTQYF | TGCGCCAGCAGCCCGGGGGAGAAGTTCACAGATACGCAGTATTTT
TRBJ2-3 | TRBV12-3/TRBV12-4 | many | TRBD1 | CASSSDRSSTDTQYF | TGTGCCAGCAGCTCGGACAGGTCTAGCACAGATACGCAGTATTTT
TRBJ2-2 | TRBV7-9 | many | NA | CASTRSRTGELFF | TGTGCCAGCACGAGGTCGCGCACCGGGGAGCTGTTTTTT
TRBJ2-2 | TRBV6-1 | few | TRBD1 | CASSEDRGQLGELFF | TGTGCCAGCAGTGAGGACAGGGGGCAACTCGGGGAGCTGTTTTTT
TRBJ2-7 | TRBV9 | few | NA | CASSVGGTEQYF | TGTGCCAGCAGCGTAGGGGGTACCGAGCAGTACTTC
TRBJ2-1 | TRBV4-2 | NA | TRBD2 | CASSQVVLAVRGYNEQFF | TGTGCCAGCAGCCAAGTGGTCCTAGCGGTCCGTGGGTACAATGAGCAGTTCTTC
TRBJ2-7 | TRBV5-1 | many | NA | CASSLEGGWSSYEQYF | TGCGCCAGCAGCTTGGAGGGGGGCTGGAGCTCCTACGAGCAGTACTTC
TRBJ1-6 | TRBV6-1 | NA | TRBD1 | CASKFGQGTNSPLHF | TGTGCCAGCAAATTCGGACAGGGGACAAATTCACCCCTCCACTTT
TRBJ2-5 | TRBV12-3/TRBV12-4 | many | NA | CASSLGDTKTQYF | TGTGCCAGCAGTTTAGGTGATACGAAGACCCAGTACTTC
TRBJ2-7 | TRBV7-6 | NA | TRBD2 | CASSSGLAAAYEQYF | TGTGCCAGCAGCTCGGGACTAGCGGCAGCCTACGAGCAGTACTTC
TRBJ1-2 | TRBV12-3/TRBV12-4 | many | NA | CASSPGPPGGGYTF | TGTGCCAGCAGTCCCGGGCCTCCCGGGGGTGGCTACACCTTC
TRBJ2-2 | TRBV15 | many | TRBD2 | CATSRAGLADLTGELFF | TGTGCCACCAGCAGAGCGGGACTAGCGGACCTCACCGGGGAGCTGTTTTTT
TRBJ2-1 | TRBV20-1 | many | TRBD2 | CSARDVWGGVNEQFF | TGCAGTGCTAGAGATGTGTGGGGGGGGGTCAATGAGCAGTTCTTC
TRBJ1-5 | TRBV19 | many | NA | CASSPRGSNQPQHF | TGTGCCAGTAGTCCCAGGGGTAGCAATCAGCCCCAGCATTTT
TRBJ2-3 | TRBV20-1 | few | NA | CSARLTPSPSTDTQYF | TGCAGTGCTAGGTTGACTCCCTCCCCTAGCACAGATACGCAGTATTTT
TRBJ2-1 | TRBV12-3/TRBV12-4 | NA | TRBD2 | CASSLGLGLAVINEQFF | TGTGCCAGCAGTTTAGGATTGGGACTAGCGGTGATAAATGAGCAGTTCTTC
TRBJ2-7 | TRBV2 | NA | NA | CASSERFYEQYF | TGTGCCAGCAGTGAGCGGTTCTACGAGCAGTACTTC
TRBJ2-1 | TRBV19 | NA | TRBD2 | CASSTRPGTSGGAEQFF | TGTGCCAGTAGTACAAGACCCGGGACTAGCGGGGGGGCCGAGCAGTTCTTC
TRBJ2-1 | TRBV11-2 | NA | TRBD2 | CASSSGTSGTGRGFDSKFF | TGTGCCAGCAGCTCCGGGACTAGCGGGACCGGGCGGGGGTTCGACAGCAAATTCTTC
TRBJ2-5 | TRBV7-3 | few | TRBD1 | CASSLGTGKQETQYF | TGTGCCAGCAGCCTCGGGACAGGAAAACAGGAGACCCAGTACTTC
TRBJ2-2 | TRBV7-8 | NA | NA | CASSLPGGPNTGELFF | TGTGCCAGCAGCCTCCCCGGGGGCCCGAACACCGGGGAGCTGTTTTTT
TRBJ2-7 | TRBV27 | NA | NA | CASSSFSGPSPSYEQYF | TGTGCCAGCAGTTCCTTCTCAGGGCCCTCCCCTTCCTACGAGCAGTACTTC
TRBJ2-5 | TRBV6-2/TRBV6-3 | NA | TRBD2 | CASSYRGEETQYF | TGTGCCAGCAGTTACCGGGGGGAAGAGACCCAGTACTTC
TRBJ1-1 | TRBV12-3/TRBV12-4 | few | NA | CASSSQSNGNEAFF | TGTGCCAGCAGTTCCCAGTCAAACGGGAATGAAGCTTTCTTT
TRBJ2-5 | TRBV19 | NA | TRBD2 | CASSISSGREQTQYF | TGTGCCAGTAGTATCTCTAGCGGGAGAGAACAGACCCAGTACTTC
TRBJ2-7 | TRBV27 | many | NA | CASSFSSDNAYEQYF | TGTGCCAGCAGTTTTTCTAGCGACAACGCCTACGAGCAGTACTTC
TRBJ1-1 | TRBV27 | NA | NA | CASSTLGLDTGTEAFF | TGTGCCAGCAGTACCCTAGGGCTCGACACGGGGACTGAAGCTTTCTTT
TRBJ2-5 | TRBV19 | few | NA | CASSMDHDQYF | TGTGCCAGTAGTATGGATCATGACCAGTACTTC
TRBJ2-3 | TRBV20-1 | NA | NA | CSARLQGRPDTQYF | TGCAGTGCTCGCTTACAGGGGAGGCCAGATACGCAGTATTTT
TRBJ2-7 | TRBV3-1 | few | NA | CASSQTSTYEQYF | TGTGCCAGCAGCCAAACTAGTACCTACGAGCAGTACTTC
TRBJ2-3 | TRBV6-5 | once | TRBD2 | CASSYSVGGSTDTQYF | TGTGCCAGCAGTTACTCGGTGGGGGGGAGCACAGATACGCAGTATTTT
TRBJ2-1 | TRBV3-1 | once | NA | CASSQGPSRNTEQFF | TGTGCCAGCAGCCAAGGACCCTCAAGGAACACTGAGCAGTTCTTC
TRBJ2-2 | TRBV11-3 | NA | TRBD1 | CASSSWTGAPTGELFF | TGTGCCAGCAGCTCCTGGACAGGGGCACCCACCGGGGAGCTGTTTTTT
TRBJ2-7 | TRBV30 | NA | TRBD2 | CAWGYSGGGEQYF | TGTGCCTGGGGATATAGCGGGGGTGGCGAGCAGTACTTC
TRBJ2-2 | TRBV7-2 | many | NA | CASSLRFGGELFF | TGTGCCAGCAGCTTAAGGTTCGGTGGGGAGCTGTTTTTT
TRBJ2-5 | TRBV6-5 | few | TRBD2 | CASSLCSAGDQETQYF | TGTGCCAGCAGTTTGTGTTCGGCGGGAGATCAAGAGACCCAGTACTTC
TRBJ1-5 | TRBV20-1 | NA | NA | CSAARTVNLPQHF | TGCAGTGCCGCTAGGACAGTCAATCTGCCCCAGCATTTT
TRBJ1-4 | TRBV5-5 | NA | NA | CASKTGPSANEKLFF | TGTGCCAGCAAGACAGGACCCTCGGCTAATGAAAAACTGTTTTTT
TRBJ2-7 | TRBV7-2 | NA | NA | CASSFPRAYEQYF | TGTGCCAGCAGCTTCCCCCGCGCCTACGAGCAGTACTTC
TRBJ2-7 | TRBV12-3/TRBV12-4 | few | TRBD2 | CASSHGGGHEQYF | TGTGCCAGCAGTCACGGGGGGGGCCACGAGCAGTACTTC